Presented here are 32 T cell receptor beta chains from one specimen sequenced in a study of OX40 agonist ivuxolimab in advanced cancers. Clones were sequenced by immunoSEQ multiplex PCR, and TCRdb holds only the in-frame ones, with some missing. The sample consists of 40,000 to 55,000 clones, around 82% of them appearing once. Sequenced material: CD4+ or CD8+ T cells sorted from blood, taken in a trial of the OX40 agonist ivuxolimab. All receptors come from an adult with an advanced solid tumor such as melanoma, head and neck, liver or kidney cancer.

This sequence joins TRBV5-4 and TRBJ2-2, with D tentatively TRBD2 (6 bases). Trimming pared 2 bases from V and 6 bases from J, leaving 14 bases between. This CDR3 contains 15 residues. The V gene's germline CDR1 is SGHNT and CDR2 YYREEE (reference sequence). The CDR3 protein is CASSFPPGEAGELFF. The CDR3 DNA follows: TGTGCCAGCAGCTTTCCTCCGGGGGAGGCCGGGGAGCTGTTTTTT.

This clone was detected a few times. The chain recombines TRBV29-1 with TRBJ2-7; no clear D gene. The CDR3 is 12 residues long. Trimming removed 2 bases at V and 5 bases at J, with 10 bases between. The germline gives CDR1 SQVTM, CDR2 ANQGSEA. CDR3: CSVETNPDEQYF. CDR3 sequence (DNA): TGCAGCGTTGAAACTAATCCGGACGAGCAGTACTTC.

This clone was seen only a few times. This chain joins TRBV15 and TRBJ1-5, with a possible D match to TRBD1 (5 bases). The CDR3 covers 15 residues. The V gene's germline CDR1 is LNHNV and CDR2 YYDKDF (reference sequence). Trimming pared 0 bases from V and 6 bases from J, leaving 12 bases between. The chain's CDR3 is CATSRDPGGSQPQHF. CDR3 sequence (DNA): TGTGCCACCAGCAGAGATCCCGGGGGTAGTCAGCCCCAGCATTTT.

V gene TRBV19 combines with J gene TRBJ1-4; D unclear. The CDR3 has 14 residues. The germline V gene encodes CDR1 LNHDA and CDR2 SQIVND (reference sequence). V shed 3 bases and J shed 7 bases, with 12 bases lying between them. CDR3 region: CASSMVDSSEKLFF. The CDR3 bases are TGTGCCAGTAGTATGGTTGACTCTAGTGAAAAACTGTTTTTT.

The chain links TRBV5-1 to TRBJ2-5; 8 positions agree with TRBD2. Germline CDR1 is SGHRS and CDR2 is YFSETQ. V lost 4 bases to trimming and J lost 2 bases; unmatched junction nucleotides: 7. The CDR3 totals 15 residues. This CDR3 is CASSLQRGPQETQYF. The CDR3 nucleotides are TGCGCCAGCAGCCTACAGCGGGGGCCACAAGAGACCCAGTACTTC. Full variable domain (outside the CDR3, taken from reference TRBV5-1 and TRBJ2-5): KAGVTQTPRYLIKTRGQQVTLSCSPISGHRSVSWYQQTPGQGLQFLFEYFSETQRNKGNFPGRFSGRQFSNSRSEMNVSTLELGDSALYLCASSLQRGPQETQYFGPGTRLLVL.

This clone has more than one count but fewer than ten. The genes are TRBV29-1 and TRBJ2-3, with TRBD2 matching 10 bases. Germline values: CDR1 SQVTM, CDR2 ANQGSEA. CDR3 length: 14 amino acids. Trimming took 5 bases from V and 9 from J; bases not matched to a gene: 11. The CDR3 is CSVPLAGAGTTQYF. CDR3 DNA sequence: TGCAGCGTTCCCCTAGCGGGGGCCGGGACCACGCAGTATTTT.

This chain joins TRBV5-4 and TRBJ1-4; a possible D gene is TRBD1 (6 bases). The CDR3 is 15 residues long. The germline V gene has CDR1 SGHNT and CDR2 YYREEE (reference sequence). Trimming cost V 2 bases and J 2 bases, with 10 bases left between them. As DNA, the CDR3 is TGTGCCAGCAGCTTAAGGACAGCTACTAATGAAAAACTGTTTTTT. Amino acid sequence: CASSLRTATNEKLFF.

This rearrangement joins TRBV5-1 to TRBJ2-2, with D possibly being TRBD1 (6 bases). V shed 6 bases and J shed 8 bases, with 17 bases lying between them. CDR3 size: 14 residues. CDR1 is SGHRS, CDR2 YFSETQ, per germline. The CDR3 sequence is CASKSGTPRGELFF. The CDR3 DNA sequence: TGCGCCAGCAAGTCAGGGACACCCCGGGGGGAGCTGTTTTTT.

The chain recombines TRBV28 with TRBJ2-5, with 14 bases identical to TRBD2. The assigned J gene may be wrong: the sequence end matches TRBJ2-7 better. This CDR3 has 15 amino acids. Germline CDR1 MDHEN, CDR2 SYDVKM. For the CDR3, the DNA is TGTGCCAGCATCCCGACTAGCGGGAGGGTCTACGAGCAGTACTTC. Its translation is CASIPTSGRVYEQYF.

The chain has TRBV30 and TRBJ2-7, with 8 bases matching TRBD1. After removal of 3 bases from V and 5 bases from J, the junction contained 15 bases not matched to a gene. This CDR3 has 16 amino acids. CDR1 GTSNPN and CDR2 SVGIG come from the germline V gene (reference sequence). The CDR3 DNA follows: TGTGCCTGGAGAGCGAGATGGACAGGGAAACTCCACGAGCAGTACTTC. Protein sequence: CAWRARWTGKLHEQYF.

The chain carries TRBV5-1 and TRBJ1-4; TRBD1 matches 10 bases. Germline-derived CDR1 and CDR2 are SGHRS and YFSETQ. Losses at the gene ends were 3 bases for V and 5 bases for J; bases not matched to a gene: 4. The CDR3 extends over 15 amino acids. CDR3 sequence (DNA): TGCGCCAGCAGCTCAGCGGGACAGGGGAATGAAAAACTGTTTTTT. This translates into CASSSAGQGNEKLFF.

For the CDR3, the DNA is TGTGCCAGCAGCTTAGAGGCGGTGGGAGGCGAGCAGTACTTC. This sequence encodes CASSLEAVGGEQYF. The chain employs TRBV11-2 and TRBJ2-7; TRBD2 might be the D (6 bases). Deletions cut 0 bases from V and 6 bases from J, with 12 bases between. The CDR3 length is 14 residues. The germline gives CDR1 SGHAT, CDR2 FQNNGV.

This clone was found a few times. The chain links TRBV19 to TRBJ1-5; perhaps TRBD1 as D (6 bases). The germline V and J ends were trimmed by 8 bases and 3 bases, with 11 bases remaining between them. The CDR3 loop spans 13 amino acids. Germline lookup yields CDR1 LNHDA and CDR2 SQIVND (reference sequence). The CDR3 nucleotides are TGTGCCAGTCAGACAGGCAACAATCAGCCCCAGCATTTT. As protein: CASQTGNNQPQHF.

The CDR3 DNA reads as TGCGCCAGCAGCTCCCCGGGACAGCACTCTGGAAACACCATATATTTT. Protein: CASSSPGQHSGNTIYF. The chain recombines TRBV5-1 with TRBJ1-3; the match to TRBD1 covers 7 bases. In germline, CDR1 is SGHRS, CDR2 YFSETQ. The CDR3 loop spans 16 amino acids. V lost 3 bases to trimming and J lost 0 bases; unmatched junction nucleotides: 6.

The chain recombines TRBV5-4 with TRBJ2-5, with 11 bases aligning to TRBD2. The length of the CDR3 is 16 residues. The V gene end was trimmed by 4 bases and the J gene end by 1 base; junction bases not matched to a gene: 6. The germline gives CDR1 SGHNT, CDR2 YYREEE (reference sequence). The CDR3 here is CASSTGLAGPQETQYF. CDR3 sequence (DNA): TGTGCCAGCAGCACTGGACTAGCGGGCCCCCAAGAGACCCAGTACTTC.

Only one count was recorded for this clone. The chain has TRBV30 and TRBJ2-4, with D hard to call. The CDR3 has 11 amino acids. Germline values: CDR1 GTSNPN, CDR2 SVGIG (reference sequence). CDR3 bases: TGTGCTGCGGTTCACCGGGACATTCAGTACTTC. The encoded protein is CAAVHRDIQYF.

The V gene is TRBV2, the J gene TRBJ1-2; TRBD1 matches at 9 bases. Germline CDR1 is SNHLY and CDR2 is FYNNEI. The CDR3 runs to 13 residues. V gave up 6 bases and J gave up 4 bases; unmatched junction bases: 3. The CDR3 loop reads CASRGTGTYGYTF. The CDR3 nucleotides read TGTGCCAGCAGGGGGACAGGGACCTATGGCTACACCTTC. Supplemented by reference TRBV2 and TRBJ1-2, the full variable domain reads EPEVTQTPSHQVTQMGQEVILRCVPISNHLYFYWYRQILGQKVEFLVSFYNNEISEKSEIFDDQFSVERPDGSNFTLKIRSTKLEDSAMYFCASRGTGTYGYTFGSGTRLTVV.

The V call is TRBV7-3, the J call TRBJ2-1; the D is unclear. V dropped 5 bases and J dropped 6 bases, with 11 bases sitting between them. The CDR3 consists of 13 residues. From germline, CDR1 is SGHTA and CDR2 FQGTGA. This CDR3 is CASSVGSGNEQFF. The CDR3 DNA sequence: TGTGCCAGCAGCGTAGGATCCGGCAATGAGCAGTTCTTC.

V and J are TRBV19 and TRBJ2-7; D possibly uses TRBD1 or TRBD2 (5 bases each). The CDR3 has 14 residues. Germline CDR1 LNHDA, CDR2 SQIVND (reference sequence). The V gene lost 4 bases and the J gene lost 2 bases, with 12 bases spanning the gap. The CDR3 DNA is TGTGCCAGTAGTAAGGCAGGGACCACCTACGAGCAGTACTTC. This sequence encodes CASSKAGTTYEQYF.

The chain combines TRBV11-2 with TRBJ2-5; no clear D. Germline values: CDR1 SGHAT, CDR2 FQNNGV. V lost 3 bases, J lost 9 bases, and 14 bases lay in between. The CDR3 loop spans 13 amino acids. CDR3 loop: CASSLSSQSAQYF. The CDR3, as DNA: TGTGCCAGCAGCTTGTCTTCCCAATCGGCCCAGTACTTC.

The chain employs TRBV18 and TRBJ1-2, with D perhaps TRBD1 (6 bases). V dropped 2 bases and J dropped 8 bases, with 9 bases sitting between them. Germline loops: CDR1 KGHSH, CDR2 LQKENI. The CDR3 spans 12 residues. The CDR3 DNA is TGTGCCAGCTCACCAGCAGGGGAAGGCTACACCTTC. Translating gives CASSPAGEGYTF.

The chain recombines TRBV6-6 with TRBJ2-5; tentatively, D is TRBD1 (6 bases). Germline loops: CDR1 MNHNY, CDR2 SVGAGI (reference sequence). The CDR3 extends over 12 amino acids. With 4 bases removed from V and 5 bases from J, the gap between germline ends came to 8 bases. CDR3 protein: CASSSGAETQYF. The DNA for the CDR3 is TGTGCCAGCAGTTCAGGGGCCGAGACCCAGTACTTC.

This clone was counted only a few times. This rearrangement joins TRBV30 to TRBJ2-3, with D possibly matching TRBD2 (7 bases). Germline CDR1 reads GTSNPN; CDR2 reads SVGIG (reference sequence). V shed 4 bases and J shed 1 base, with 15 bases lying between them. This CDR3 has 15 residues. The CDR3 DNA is TGTGCCTGGACCCTGGGGGGGGCGGGCACAGATACGCAGTATTTT. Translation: CAWTLGGAGTDTQYF.

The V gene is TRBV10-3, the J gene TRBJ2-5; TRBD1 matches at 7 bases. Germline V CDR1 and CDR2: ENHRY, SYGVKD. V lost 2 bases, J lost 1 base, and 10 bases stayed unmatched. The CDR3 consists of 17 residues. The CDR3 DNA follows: TGTGCCATCAGTGAGCCCCGGGACAGCAGATCCCAAGAGACCCAGTACTTC. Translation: CAISEPRDSRSQETQYF.

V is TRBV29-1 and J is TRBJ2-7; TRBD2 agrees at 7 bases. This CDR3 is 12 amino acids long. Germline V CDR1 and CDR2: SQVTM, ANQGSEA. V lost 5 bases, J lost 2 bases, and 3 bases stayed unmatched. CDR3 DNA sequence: TGCAGCGTTAAAAGCGGGGCCTACGAGCAGTACTTC. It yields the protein CSVKSGAYEQYF.

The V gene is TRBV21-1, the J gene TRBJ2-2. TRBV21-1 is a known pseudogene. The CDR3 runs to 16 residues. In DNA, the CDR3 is TGTGCCAGCAGCAATGCCGGACGGCGAAACACCGGGGAGCTGTTTTTT. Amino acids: CASSNAGRRNTGELFF.

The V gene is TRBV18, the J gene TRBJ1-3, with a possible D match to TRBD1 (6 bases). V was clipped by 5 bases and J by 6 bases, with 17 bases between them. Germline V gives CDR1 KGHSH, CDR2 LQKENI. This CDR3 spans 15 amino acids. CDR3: CASSFEQGYENTIYF. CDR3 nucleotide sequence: TGTGCCAGCTCATTTGAACAGGGATATGAAAACACCATATATTTT.

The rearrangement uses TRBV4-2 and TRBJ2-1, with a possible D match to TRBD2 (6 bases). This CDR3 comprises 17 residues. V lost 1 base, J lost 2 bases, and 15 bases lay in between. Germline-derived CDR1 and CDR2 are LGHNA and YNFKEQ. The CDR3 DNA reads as TGTGCCAGCAGCCAAGTGCGCTGGCGGGAACCCTACAATGAGCAGTTCTTC. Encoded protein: CASSQVRWREPYNEQFF.

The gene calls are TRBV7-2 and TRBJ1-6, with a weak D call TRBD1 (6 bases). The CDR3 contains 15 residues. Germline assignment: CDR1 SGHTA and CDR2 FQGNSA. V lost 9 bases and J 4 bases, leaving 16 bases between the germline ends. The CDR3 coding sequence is TGTGCCAGAAGACAGGCGGCCCAATATAATTCACCCCTCCACTTT. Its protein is CARRQAAQYNSPLHF.

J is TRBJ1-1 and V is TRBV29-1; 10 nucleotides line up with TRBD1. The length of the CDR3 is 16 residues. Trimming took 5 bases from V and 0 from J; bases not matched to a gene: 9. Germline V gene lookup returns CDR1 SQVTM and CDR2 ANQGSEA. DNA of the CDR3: TGCAGCGTTCGTGGGGGGGGACAGGGGTTGAACACTGAAGCTTTCTTT. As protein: CSVRGGGQGLNTEAFF.

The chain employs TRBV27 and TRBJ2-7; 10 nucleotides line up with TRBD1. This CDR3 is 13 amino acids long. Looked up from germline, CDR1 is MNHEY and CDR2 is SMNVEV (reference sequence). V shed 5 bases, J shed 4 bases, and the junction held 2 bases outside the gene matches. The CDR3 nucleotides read TGTGCCAGCAGTCGACAGGGGGCTTACGAGCAGTACTTC. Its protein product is CASSRQGAYEQYF.

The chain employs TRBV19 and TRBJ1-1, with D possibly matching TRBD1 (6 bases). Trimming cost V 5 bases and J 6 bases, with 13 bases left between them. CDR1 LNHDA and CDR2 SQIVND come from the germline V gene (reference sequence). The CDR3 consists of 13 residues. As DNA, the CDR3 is TGTGCCAGTAGTGTAAGGGGGGCTTCTGAAGCTTTCTTT. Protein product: CASSVRGASEAFF.